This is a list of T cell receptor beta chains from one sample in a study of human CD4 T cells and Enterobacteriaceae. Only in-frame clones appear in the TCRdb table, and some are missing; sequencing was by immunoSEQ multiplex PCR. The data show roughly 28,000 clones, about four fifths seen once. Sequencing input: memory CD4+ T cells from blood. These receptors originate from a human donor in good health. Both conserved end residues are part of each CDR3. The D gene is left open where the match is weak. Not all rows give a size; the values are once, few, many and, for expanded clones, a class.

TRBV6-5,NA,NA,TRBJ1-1,CASRPGGSYKAFF,TGTGCCAGCAGACCCGGGGGCAGTTACAAAGCTTTCTTT
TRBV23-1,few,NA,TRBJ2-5,CASSRLSRESKYQETQYF,TGCGCCAGCAGTCGTCTTTCCCGGGAATCCAAGTACCAAGAGACCCAGTACTTC
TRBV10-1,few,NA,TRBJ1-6,CASSEFTANALHF,TGCGCCAGCAGTGAGTTTACTGCAAATGCCCTCCACTTT
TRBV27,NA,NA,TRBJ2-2,CASRRGGTGELFF,TGTGCCAGTCGTCGCGGCGGCACCGGGGAGCTGTTTTTT
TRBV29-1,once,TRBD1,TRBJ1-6,CSVKTGGNSPLHF,TGCAGCGTTAAAACAGGGGGCAATTCACCCCTCCACTTT
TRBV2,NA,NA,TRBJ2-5,CASRGTVGQETQYF,TGTGCCAGCAGGGGGACGGTCGGTCAAGAGACCCAGTACTTC
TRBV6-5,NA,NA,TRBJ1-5,CASSLRGPHNQPQHF,TGTGCCAGCAGTCTCAGGGGCCCGCACAATCAGCCCCAGCATTTT
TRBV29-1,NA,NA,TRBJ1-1,CSVEQGPEAFF,TGCAGCGTTGAACAGGGGCCTGAAGCTTTCTTT
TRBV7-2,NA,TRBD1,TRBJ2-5,CASSFGQVQETQYF,TGTGCCAGCAGCTTCGGACAGGTTCAAGAGACCCAGTACTTC
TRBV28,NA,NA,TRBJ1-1,CASSIRTATEAFF,TGTGCCAGCAGTATTCGGACAGCCACTGAAGCTTTCTTT
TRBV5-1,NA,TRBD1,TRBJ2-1,CASAKPGQGLNEQFF,TGCGCCAGCGCAAAACCGGGACAGGGTTTAAATGAGCAGTTCTTC
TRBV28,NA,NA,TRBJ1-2,CASSLSRQGSYGYTF,TGTGCCAGCAGTCTAAGTAGGCAGGGGTCTTATGGCTACACCTTC
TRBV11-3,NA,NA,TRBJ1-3,CATSEASGNTIYF,TGTGCCACCTCCGAGGCCTCTGGAAACACCATATATTTT
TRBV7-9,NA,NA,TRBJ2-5,CASSFGGGLRETQYF,TGTGCCAGCAGCTTTGGAGGAGGGTTGCGGGAGACCCAGTACTTC
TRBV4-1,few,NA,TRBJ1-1,CASSQDQSPGTEAFF,TGCGCCAGCAGCCAAGATCAGTCCCCGGGGACTGAAGCTTTCTTT
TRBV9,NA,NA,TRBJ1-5,CASAKGVDSLNQPQHF,TGTGCCAGCGCGAAAGGGGTGGACAGCCTCAATCAGCCCCAGCATTTT
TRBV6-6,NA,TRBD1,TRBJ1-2,CASRDRDVDGYTF,TGTGCCAGCAGGGACAGGGATGTCGATGGCTACACCTTC
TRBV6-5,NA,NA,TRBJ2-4,CASSSVVAKNIQYF,TGTGCCAGTAGTAGCGTCGTTGCCAAAAACATTCAGTACTTC
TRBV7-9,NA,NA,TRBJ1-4,CASSAQGGRNEKLFF,TGTGCCAGCAGCGCCCAGGGAGGGCGTAATGAAAAACTGTTTTTT
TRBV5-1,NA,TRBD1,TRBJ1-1,CASSGEPGQINTEAFF,TGCGCCAGCAGCGGGGAACCGGGACAGATTAACACTGAAGCTTTCTTT